The present TCR beta chain was sequenced within a study of T cell repertoires in cytomegalovirus infection. The germline V gene encodes CDR1 ENHRY and CDR2 SYGVKD. V was trimmed by 7 bases and J by 8 bases, leaving 12 bases between them. The CDR3 is 13 residues long. One entry per CDR3 protein, called by TCRdb with MiXCR from the reads. The sample records 740,000 or so distinct CDR3 sequences, roughly 35% being singletons. The specimen sequenced was PBMCs. The clonotype originates from a human donor in good health (CMV status not recorded). Some clones in this sample may be carry-over from other donors' samples. The V and J genes are TRBV10-3 and TRBJ1-6; D possibly corresponds to TRBD1 (5 bases). The CDR3 is CAITGDVDSPLHF. Here the CDR3 DNA reads TGTGCCATCACGGGGGACGTAGATTCACCCCTCCACTTT.